This T cell receptor beta chain was obtained from a study of naive and memory T cell subsets. Study conclusions and caveats: This RNA-based method may be sensitive to activation-related transcript changes.

An oligonucleotide containing a UMI was ligated to the 3' end of TCR cDNA. Whole blood, approximately 2.3 ml, came from adult healthy volunteers. Ligated cDNA underwent four rounds of PCR with nested alpha and beta constant region primers and SP2. Blood and skin TCR RNA was reverse transcribed with alpha and beta constant primers. In TCRdb, the 5' RACE reads were re-called with MiXCR into one record per CDR3 protein. The sample has some 60,000 distinct CDR3 sequences; approximately 8% are singletons. Germline V gene sequence: CDR1 MDHEN, CDR2 SYDVKM. The CDR3 has 16 residues. To note about this clonotype: Its antigen remains unidentified. Its ends do not fully match the called genes, so a read error is possible.

V is TRBV28 and J is TRBJ2-5, with 9 bases identical to TRBD2. The clonotype originates from a female donor in good health. CDR3 nucleotides: TGTGCCGGCAGTTTCGGGGGTGGGACTAGCAGGAAGACCCAGTACTTC. Its translation is CAGSFGGGTSRKTQYF.